This TCR beta chain was documented in a study of control samples from healthy donors and cancer patients. V was trimmed by 3 bases and J by 0 bases, leaving 6 bases between them. The CDR3 runs to 15 residues. The V gene's germline CDR1 is LNHDA and CDR2 SQIVND (reference sequence). Libraries were prepared by immunoSEQ multiplex PCR; TCRdb keeps only in-frame clonotypes and omits some of them. The sample includes 200,000 or so clones, just under 95% of them seen just once. The TCR originated in a man aged 45-65 years in good health. What was sequenced was blood. The V call is TRBV19, the J call TRBJ2-6; D gene unclear. The CDR3 here is CASSITRSGANVLTF. CDR3 in DNA: TGTGCCAGTAGTATTACACGCTCTGGGGCCAACGTCCTGACTTTC.